The 7 T cell receptor beta chains below were found in one sample sequenced in a study of T cell repertoires in cytomegalovirus infection. MiXCR was run by TCRdb on the reads, yielding one entry per CDR3 protein. The sample has 100,000 to 150,000 distinct CDR3 sequences; 7% to 10% are singletons. Sequenced sample: PBMCs. The receptor source for this set is a human donor in good health (CMV status not recorded). Some clones in this sample may be carry-over from other donors' samples.

This clonotype came up a few times. This chain uses TRBV9 with TRBJ2-1; 11 nucleotides match TRBD2. V shed 5 bases, J shed 4 bases, and the junction held 8 bases outside the gene matches. Germline V gene data show CDR1 as SGDLS and CDR2 as YYNGEE. The CDR3 is 16 amino acids. In DNA, the CDR3 is TGTGCCAGCAGTCGAATAGCGGGGGGGCAGTACAATGAGCAGTTCTTC. Its protein product is CASSRIAGGQYNEQFF.

This clonotype was counted ten times or more. The J gene is TRBJ1-1, the V gene TRBV29-1, with TRBD1 as a possible D gene (6 bases). V was pared by 7 bases and J by 5 bases, with 14 bases between. The germline gives CDR1 SQVTM, CDR2 ANQGSEA. The CDR3 is 12 amino acids. The CDR3 spells CSAAPGETEAFF. DNA for the CDR3: TGCAGCGCCGCCCCAGGGGAAACTGAAGCTTTCTTT.

This clonotype was seen ten or more times. The chain joins TRBV2 to TRBJ2-5; 9 positions match TRBD2. The J segment lost 2 bases and the V segment lost 7 bases, leaving 5 bases of the junction unmatched. Germline CDR1 SNHLY, CDR2 FYNNEI. The CDR3 has 14 residues. CDR3 residues: CASTSGDKQETQYF. The CDR3 DNA follows: TGTGCCAGCACTAGCGGGGACAAACAAGAGACCCAGTACTTC.

This clonotype was recorded many times. The chain combines TRBV7-9 with TRBJ1-1; TRBD1 matches 10 bases. This CDR3 is 16 amino acids long. V trimming: 5 bases; J trimming: 0 bases; junction bases outside the gene matches: 6. The V gene's germline CDR1 is SEHNR and CDR2 FQNEAQ (reference sequence). CDR3 sequence: CASSEPGQGVNTEAFF. The CDR3 bases are TGTGCCAGCAGCGAACCCGGACAGGGGGTGAACACTGAAGCTTTCTTT.

This chain connects TRBV19 to TRBJ2-7; D might be TRBD1 or TRBD2, each matching 5 bases. The CDR3 loop spans 13 amino acids. The ends were cut back, 3 bases at V and 5 bases at J, with 11 bases in the middle. Germline V CDR1 and CDR2: LNHDA, SQIVND (reference sequence). The CDR3 DNA reads TGTGCCAGTAGTATCGCAGGGACCCACGAGCAGTACTTC. This encodes CASSIAGTHEQYF.

This clonotype has more than one count but fewer than ten. The chain is built from TRBV20-1 and TRBJ1-1; D ambiguous. The CDR3 covers 15 residues. The germline V gene encodes CDR1 DFQATT and CDR2 SNEGSKA (reference sequence). V lost 6 bases and J 0 bases, leaving 17 bases between the germline ends. The CDR3 spells CSAASYNPMNTEAFF. DNA for the CDR3: TGCAGTGCCGCCTCATACAACCCAATGAACACTGAAGCTTTCTTT.

This clonotype was observed many times. The chain employs TRBV18 and TRBJ1-2, with a tentative D call TRBD1 (5 bases). This CDR3 is 14 amino acids long. Germline assignment: CDR1 KGHSH and CDR2 LQKENI. The germline V and J ends were trimmed by 2 bases and 4 bases, with 11 bases remaining between them. The CDR3 DNA reads TGTGCCAGCTCACCAATAGGGGAAATCTATGGCTACACCTTC. Translating it yields CASSPIGEIYGYTF.